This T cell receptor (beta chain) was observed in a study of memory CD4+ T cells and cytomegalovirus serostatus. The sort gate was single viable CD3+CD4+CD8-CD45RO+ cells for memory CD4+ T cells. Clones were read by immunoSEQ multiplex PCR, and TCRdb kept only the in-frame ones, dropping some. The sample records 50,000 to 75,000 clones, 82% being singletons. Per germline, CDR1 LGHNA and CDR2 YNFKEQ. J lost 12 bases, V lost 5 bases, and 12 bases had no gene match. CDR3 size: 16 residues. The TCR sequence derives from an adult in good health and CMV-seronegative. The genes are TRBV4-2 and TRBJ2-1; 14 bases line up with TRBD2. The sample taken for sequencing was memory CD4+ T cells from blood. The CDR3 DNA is TGTGCCAGCAGCAAGGACGGGACTAGCGGGAGCTTAGGGCAGTTCTTC. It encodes CASSKDGTSGSLGQFF.